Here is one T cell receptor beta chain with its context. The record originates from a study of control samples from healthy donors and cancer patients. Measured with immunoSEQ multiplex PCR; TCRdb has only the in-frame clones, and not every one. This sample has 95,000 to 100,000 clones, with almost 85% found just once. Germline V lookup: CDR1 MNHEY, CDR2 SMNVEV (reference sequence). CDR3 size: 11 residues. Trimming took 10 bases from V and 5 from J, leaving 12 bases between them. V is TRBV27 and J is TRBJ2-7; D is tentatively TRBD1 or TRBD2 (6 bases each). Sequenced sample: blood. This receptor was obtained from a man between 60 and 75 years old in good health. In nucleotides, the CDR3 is TGTGCCACAATGGGGGGCAACGAGCAGTACTTC. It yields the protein CATMGGNEQYF.